These T cell receptor beta chains were read from a single sample in a study of blood T cell repertoires in COVID-19. TCRdb's copy holds only in-frame clones and misses some; the assay was immunoSEQ multiplex PCR. The data hold tens of thousands of clones, with 80% to 90% observed a single time. The material sequenced was peripheral blood. The receptors derive from an elderly woman with active or convalescent COVID-19. The CDR3 runs from the conserved cysteine through the conserved F or W. The D gene is left open where the match is weak. Clone size is stated in some rows and not others, as once, few, many or a class when expanded.

DNA,CDR3,V,size,D,J
TGTGCCAGCCGTCCCCAGGGGGCTGAAAGAAACACCGGGGAGCTGTTTTTT,CASRPQGAERNTGELFF,TRBV13,-,TRBD1,TRBJ2-2
TGTGCCAGCAGGTTGAGGCCGGGGGGACCTGGCTACACCTTC,CASRLRPGGPGYTF,TRBV27,once,-,TRBJ1-2
TGTGCCAGTAGTTCCCGGGAGGCGCCGGGGGTAGCTTTCTTT,CASSSREAPGVAFF,TRBV19,-,-,TRBJ1-1
TGTGCCAGCAGCTTACAAGGGACTAGCGGGGGGGCACCCACAGATACGCAGTATTTT,CASSLQGTSGGAPTDTQYF,TRBV11-2,-,TRBD2,TRBJ2-3
TGCAGCGTTGAAGTTTCCGGGACAGGGAATGAAAAACTGTTTTTT,CSVEVSGTGNEKLFF,TRBV29-1,-,TRBD1,TRBJ1-4
TGTGCCAGCAGCGTAGCACCAGGGGGAAACACCATATATTTT,CASSVAPGGNTIYF,TRBV9,-,-,TRBJ1-3
TGCGCCAGCAGTTCGGACAGCGGGGCTGGGGAAAAACTGTTTTTT,CASSSDSGAGEKLFF,TRBV5-1,once,-,TRBJ1-4
TGCGCCAGCAGTGAACAGGGGCGGGGTCAGCCCCAGCATTTT,CASSEQGRGQPQHF,TRBV10-2,-,TRBD1,TRBJ1-5
TGTGCCAGTAGTATCGGGACAGGGGCCTACGAGCAGTACTTC,CASSIGTGAYEQYF,TRBV19,-,TRBD1,TRBJ2-7
TGCGCCAGCAGCTTGTTAATTCCCGGGGAGCTGTTTTTT,CASSLLIPGELFF,TRBV5-1,-,-,TRBJ2-2
TGCGCCAGCAGCCCCCGCCCGGGAGGTGAAGCTTTCTTT,CASSPRPGGEAFF,TRBV5-1,-,-,TRBJ1-1
TGTGCCAGTAGTATCGACTACTCTGGAAACACCATATATTTT,CASSIDYSGNTIYF,TRBV19,-,-,TRBJ1-3
TGTGCCAGTAGTTCTCAACCGGGACAGGGCCCCCCGGGGCATCAGCCCCAGCATTTT,CASSSQPGQGPPGHQPQHF,TRBV19,-,TRBD1,TRBJ1-5
TGTGCCAGCAGCTTTAGGCCGGGGACTAGCGGTAAAGAGACCCAGTACTTC,CASSFRPGTSGKETQYF,TRBV12-1,-,-,TRBJ2-5
TGTGCCACCAGCAGCGAGGTACAGGGGGCCCGGGCGGGGCGATACTACGAGCAGTACTTC,CATSSEVQGARAGRYYEQYF,TRBV15,-,TRBD1,TRBJ2-7
TGTGCCAGCAGCTTGGGGACTAGCGGGGGGACAGATACGCAGTATTTT,CASSLGTSGGTDTQYF,TRBV7-9,-,TRBD2,TRBJ2-3
TGTGCCAGCATGGAGACCAATTTCTACGGCTACACCTTC,CASMETNFYGYTF,TRBV6-6,-,-,TRBJ1-2
TGTGCCAGCAGCTTTGGGACAGGTACTGGCGGCTACACCTTC,CASSFGTGTGGYTF,TRBV7-8,-,TRBD1,TRBJ1-2
TGTGCCAGCAGCCTAACCATGGAAGAGACCCAGTACTTC,CASSLTMEETQYF,TRBV2,-,-,TRBJ2-5
TGCGCCAGCACCCCCGGGACAGGGAATGAAAAACTGTTTTTT,CASTPGTGNEKLFF,TRBV5-1,-,TRBD1,TRBJ1-4
TGTGCCAGCAGTTACTCGACAGTTTTTGGTCGCTACGAGCAGTACTTC,CASSYSTVFGRYEQYF,TRBV6-6,-,-,TRBJ2-7
TGTGCCATCACCGACAGGGCGGATTCACCCCTCCACTTT,CAITDRADSPLHF,TRBV10-3,-,TRBD1,TRBJ1-6
TGCAGCGTTGTGAGCGGGCCGGACGAGCAGTACTTC,CSVVSGPDEQYF,TRBV29-1,once,-,TRBJ2-7
TGTGCCAGCAGGTTGGGCAGGCGTACCGGGGAGCTGTTTTTT,CASRLGRRTGELFF,TRBV7-2,-,-,TRBJ2-2
TGTGCCTGTTTACGGGGGACAGGGGGCTCCCACTATGGCTACACCTTC,CACLRGTGGSHYGYTF,TRBV30,-,TRBD1,TRBJ1-2
TGTGCCAGCAGCTTGGAACAGAACTACTATGGCTACACCTTC,CASSLEQNYYGYTF,TRBV5-6,-,-,TRBJ1-2
TGTGCCAGCACTAAGGGGGCCGTCACCGGGGAGCTGTTTTTT,CASTKGAVTGELFF,TRBV2,-,TRBD1,TRBJ2-2
TGTGCCAGCAGTGCCATGAAGCGGGGGACATACAATGAGCAGTTCTTC,CASSAMKRGTYNEQFF,TRBV28,-,TRBD2,TRBJ2-1
TGTGCCAGCAGCCACCATAGCCCCGGGACAGGGGGCTACAATGAGCAGTTCTTC,CASSHHSPGTGGYNEQFF,TRBV28,-,TRBD1,TRBJ2-1
TGTGCCAGCAGTGAAGATATCTGGACAGGGTGGGCTGGCTCACCCCTCCACTTT,CASSEDIWTGWAGSPLHF,TRBV6-1,few,TRBD1,TRBJ1-6
TGTGCCAGCAGCTACAACAGGGGGAATCAGCCCCAGCATTTT,CASSYNRGNQPQHF,TRBV7-2,-,TRBD1,TRBJ1-5
TGTGCCAGCAGCACAAACCGGATAAGGGGCAGGGCTTTCTTT,CASSTNRIRGRAFF,TRBV7-8,once,-,TRBJ1-1
TGTGCCACCAGTGATTCGGGACAGGGAGTTTTCTATGGCTACACCTTC,CATSDSGQGVFYGYTF,TRBV24-1,-,TRBD1,TRBJ1-2
TGCAGTGCTAGTACAGGGGCTGGAAACACCATATATTTT,CSASTGAGNTIYF,TRBV20-1,-,TRBD1,TRBJ1-3
TGTGCCAGCAGGGGCCGGGGGAACACCGGGGAGCTGTTTTTT,CASRGRGNTGELFF,TRBV28,-,-,TRBJ2-2
TGTGCCAGCAGCCCGGGACAGGGACATAATGGCTACACCTTC,CASSPGQGHNGYTF,TRBV3-1/TRBV3-2,-,TRBD1,TRBJ1-2
TGCGCCAGCAAGATGGAGATCAATCAGCCCCAGCATTTT,CASKMEINQPQHF,TRBV10-2,-,-,TRBJ1-5
TGTGCCTGGAGTTATAGCGAGTCAGATACGCAGTATTTT,CAWSYSESDTQYF,TRBV30,-,-,TRBJ2-3
TGCAGTGCCGACAGGTACAATGAGCAGTTCTTC,CSADRYNEQFF,TRBV20-1,-,-,TRBJ2-1
TGTGCCAGCCGTTCTAGGTCTACCGGAAACACCATATATTTT,CASRSRSTGNTIYF,TRBV6-2/TRBV6-3,-,-,TRBJ1-3
TGTGCCAGCAGTGAACAGGGGGCGCGGGGATCACCCCTCCACTTT,CASSEQGARGSPLHF,TRBV6-1,-,TRBD1,TRBJ1-6
TGTGCCAGCAGTTACTACAGGGCCAACTATGGCTACACCTTC,CASSYYRANYGYTF,TRBV4-2,-,-,TRBJ1-2
TGTGCCAGCAGGCCTGACAAATTGACCGGCTACACCTTC,CASRPDKLTGYTF,TRBV6-4,-,-,TRBJ1-2
TGCGCCAGCAGCTTGACGGTCGATCAGCCCCAGCATTTT,CASSLTVDQPQHF,TRBV5-1,-,-,TRBJ1-5
TGTGCCAGCACCGGTGGGAGGCAGGGCAACTCACCCCTCCACTTT,CASTGGRQGNSPLHF,TRBV2,-,-,TRBJ1-6
TGTGCCACCAGCAGAATGACAGGGACTGAAGCTTTCTTT,CATSRMTGTEAFF,TRBV15,-,TRBD1,TRBJ1-1
TGTGCCAGCAGACTCTACGGGGGGCGGGGAGGCTACACCTTC,CASRLYGGRGGYTF,TRBV11-2,-,-,TRBJ1-2